This TCR beta chain was profiled in a study of regulatory and conventional T cells in RAG deficiency (dated by TCRdb to 2015 to 2018). Regarding the research as a whole: High-throughput TCR beta sequencing was used to compare the diversity and composition of the Treg, conventional CD4+ and CD8+ T cell repertoires of RAG-deficient patients with those of healthy controls. The paper as a whole reports these results and caveats: Markedly lower Shannon entropy and higher Simpson indices were observed in RAG-deficient patients than in control T-cell subpopulations. Compared with controls, Omenn syndrome and CID/AS patients had 80 to 100-fold fewer unique TCR beta sequences in Treg cells, but only around 10-fold fewer in the other subsets. Shorter CDR3 lengths were found in all patient T-cell subsets, and >75% Treg-Tconv repertoire overlap at nucleotide and amino acid level was observed in Omenn syndrome patients. For some subjects, some T-cell subset analyses were not performed. The CD25-high CD127-low cells sorted from Omenn syndrome patients may be peripherally activated cells rather than true Treg cells.

Before genomic DNA extraction, conventional CD4+ T cells were purified from blood as CD25-low CD127-high cells. Eight healthy control donors were used as the comparison group for repertoire analyses. In regard to this clone: Its antigen has not been determined. The input lacks base qualities; no much larger clone sits a single base away.

CDR1 and CDR2 (MNHNS, SASEGT) derive from the germline V gene. V loses 5 bases, J loses 0 bases, and the germline ends lie 11 bases apart. Reading from cysteine to phenylalanine, the CDR3 counts 15 amino acids. Only the CDR3 portion is preserved as DNA: 45 bases, with reading frame beginning at the first base. Library construction relied on the immunoSEQ multiplex PCR assay. Rearranged TCR beta chain products were amplified from genomic DNA of sorted T-cell subsets and sequenced. In the paper's pipeline: Shannon entropy and Simpson indices were used to measure the diversity of productive TCR beta rearrangements in each repertoire. To gauge clonal expansion, the frequencies of the 100 most abundant productive TCR beta clonotypes among total reads were added together. A self-reactivity index based on amino acid usage at CDR3beta positions 6 and 7 was applied to the TRB repertoires. Repertoire analyses used two-way ANOVA; flow cytometric analyses used Student t or Mann-Whitney tests. The immuneACCESS repertoire file appears here via TCRdb, limited to in-frame rearrangements. These files lack a portion of the clones; in checked studies, under half of the deficit traces to unresolved V genes, and the cause of the others is not known. From that table come the V and J calls and clone size; the DNA was used to work out D and trimming. The sample contains 20,000 to 25,000 clones, 90% to 95% of them found a single time. Roughly 0.73% of the sample belongs to the ten largest clones.

These data were likewise used in another study, on regulatory T cells. As the second study states: The multiplex PCR used 52 forward TRBV primers and 13 reverse TRBJ primers, with assay-based and computational corrections for amplification bias. Repertoires from patients had restricted unique TRB V-J pairs and skewed V and J gene usage, with the strongest effect in regulatory T cells. The study compared T-cell receptor beta repertoires of sorted regulatory, conventional CD4+ and CD8+ T cells between CD3G-deficient patients and healthy controls. Ficoll density separation was used to isolate peripheral blood mononuclear cells. Rearranged TRB loci were amplified from genomic DNA by multiplex PCR within the immunoSEQ assay. TRB amplicons were sequenced using an Illumina HiSeq platform. Custom algorithms error-filtered the raw sequences and aligned them to reference gene sequences, after which the immunoSEQ online tools were used for analysis. Productive and nonproductive TRB rearrangement frequencies were evaluated among both unique and total sequences. Groups were compared by t tests, Mann-Whitney tests or two-way ANOVA performed in Prism software.

Source material: CD4+ T cells sorted from blood. The rearrangement joined TRBV6-1 to TRBJ1-3; too little of a D gene remains to name it. This TCR was sampled from a human donor in good health. The CDR3 here reads CASSPREFSGNTIYF. The DNA sequence follows: TGTGCCAGCAGTCCCCGGGAGTTCTCTGGAAACACCATATATTTT.